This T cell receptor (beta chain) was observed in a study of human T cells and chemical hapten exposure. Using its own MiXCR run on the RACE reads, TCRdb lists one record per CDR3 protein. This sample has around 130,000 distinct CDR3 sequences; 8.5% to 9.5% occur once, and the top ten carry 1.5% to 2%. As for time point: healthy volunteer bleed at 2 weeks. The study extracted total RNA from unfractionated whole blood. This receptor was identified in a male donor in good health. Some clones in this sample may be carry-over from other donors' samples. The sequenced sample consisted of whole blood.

CDR3 bases: TGTGCCAGCAGCCCTACAGGGCTTTTTGGCTACACCTTC. As protein: CASSPTGLFGYTF. This chain uses TRBV7-9 with TRBJ1-2; tentatively, D is TRBD1 (6 bases). V gave up 5 bases and J gave up 7 bases, with 14 bases separating them. Germline CDR1 is SEHNR and CDR2 is FQNEAQ (reference sequence). CDR3 size: 13 residues.